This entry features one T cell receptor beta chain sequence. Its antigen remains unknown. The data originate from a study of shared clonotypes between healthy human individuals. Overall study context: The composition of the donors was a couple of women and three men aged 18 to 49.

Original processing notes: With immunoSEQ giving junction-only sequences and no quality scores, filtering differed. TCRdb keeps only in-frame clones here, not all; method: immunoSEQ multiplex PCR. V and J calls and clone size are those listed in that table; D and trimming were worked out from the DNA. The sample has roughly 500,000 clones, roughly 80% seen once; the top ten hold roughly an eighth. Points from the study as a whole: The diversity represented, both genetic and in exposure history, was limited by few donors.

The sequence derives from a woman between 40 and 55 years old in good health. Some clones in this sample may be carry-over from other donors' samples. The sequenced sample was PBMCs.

In nucleotides, the CDR3 is TGTGCCAGCAGCTTGACTAGCGGGAGGGGGAATGAGCAGTTCTTC. Its protein product is CASSLTSGRGNEQFF. This chain joins TRBV7-9 and TRBJ2-1; 14 bases are a match to TRBD2. After removal of 3 bases from V and 7 bases from J, the junction contained 2 bases not matched to a gene. The CDR3 consists of 15 residues. From germline, CDR1 is SEHNR and CDR2 FQNEAQ (reference sequence). The full variable domain, in which reference TRBV7-9 and TRBJ2-1 provide the parts outside the CDR3, is DTGVSQNPRHKITKRGQNVTFRCDPISEHNRLYWYRQTLGQGPEFLTYFQNEAQLEKSRLLSDRFSAERPKGSFSTLEIQRTEQGDSAMYLCASSLTSGRGNEQFFGPGTRLTVL.